Each of the 24 T cell receptor beta chains below was sequenced from the same sample in a study of technical replicates of blood from a handful of donors. TCRdb's table, derived via immunoSEQ multiplex PCR, lists solely in-frame clones and lacks some. The sample consists of 91,000 or so clones, 95% of them appearing once. The specimen was T cells isolated from PBMCs. The receptors originated from a human donor in good health.

CDR3 in DNA: TGTGCCAGCAGTTACGAGGGGGGGATCGACACTGAAGCTTTCTTT. The encoded protein is CASSYEGGIDTEAFF. The chain links TRBV6-5 to TRBJ1-1; tentatively, D is TRBD1 (6 bases). This CDR3 contains 15 residues. Germline-derived CDR1 and CDR2 are MNHEY and SVGAGI. Trimming left V 2 bases short and J 3 bases short, with 13 bases between.

CDR3 nucleotide sequence: TGTGCCAGCAGTTACGAGGCTCAAGGAGGTGAAGAGACCCAGTACTTC. It specifies CASSYEAQGGEETQYF. The chain is built from TRBV6-5 and TRBJ2-5; TRBD2 is a possible D gene (5 bases). Germline V CDR1 and CDR2: MNHEY, SVGAGI. CDR3 size: 16 residues. V dropped 2 bases and J dropped 3 bases, with 16 bases sitting between them.

This clone was seen once. The chain couples TRBV2 to TRBJ2-2, with D maybe TRBD2 (6 bases). The CDR3 totals 14 residues. V was shortened by 7 bases and J by 0 bases, with 9 bases between the two germline ends. Germline CDR1 and CDR2: SNHLY and FYNNEI. CDR3 amino acids: CASMRGANTGELFF. DNA of the CDR3: TGTGCCAGCATGCGGGGAGCGAACACCGGGGAGCTGTTTTTT.

This chain uses TRBV28 with TRBJ1-4; a possible D gene is TRBD1 (6 bases). The V and J ends lost 4 bases and 8 bases respectively, with 14 bases between them. Germline values: CDR1 MDHEN, CDR2 SYDVKM. CDR3 length equals 14 residues. The CDR3 sequence: CASSSPDRGEKLFF. As DNA, the CDR3 is TGTGCCAGCAGTTCCCCCGATAGGGGGGAAAAACTGTTTTTT.

The rearrangement links TRBV27 to TRBJ1-2; the match to TRBD1 covers 9 bases. The CDR3 is 15 amino acids. V shed 5 bases, J shed 7 bases, and the junction held 11 bases outside the gene matches. Germline values: CDR1 MNHEY, CDR2 SMNVEV (reference sequence). Here the CDR3 reads CASSSPGQGLAGYTF. The CDR3 nucleotides are TGTGCCAGCAGTAGTCCGGGACAGGGTTTGGCTGGCTACACCTTC.

The table lists this clone with a count of one. The CDR3 nucleotides read TGTGCCAGCAGCCAAGGACAGGGGTTATCTGAAAAACTGTTTTTT. Translated, it gives CASSQGQGLSEKLFF. The J gene is TRBJ1-4, the V gene TRBV14; TRBD1 matches at 8 bases. Germline assignment: CDR1 SGHDN and CDR2 FVKESK. The J segment lost 7 bases and the V segment lost 1 base, leaving 5 bases of the junction unmatched. The CDR3 has 15 amino acids. Complete variable domain (other parts from reference TRBV14 and TRBJ1-4): EAGVTQFPSHSVIEKGQTVTLRCDPISGHDNLYWYRRVMGKEIKFLLHFVKESKQDESGMPNNRFLAERTGGTYSTLKVQPAELEDSGVYFCASSQGQGLSEKLFFGSGTQLSVL.

The J gene is TRBJ2-7, the V gene TRBV7-2, with 9 nucleotides matching TRBD1. From germline, CDR1 is SGHTA and CDR2 FQGNSA. V lost 2 bases to trimming and J lost 1 base; unmatched junction nucleotides: 3. CDR3 size: 15 residues. CDR3 bases: TGTGCCAGCAGCTTACGGACAGGGGAATCCTACGAGCAGTACTTC. Its protein product is CASSLRTGESYEQYF. Drawing the rest from reference TRBV7-2 and TRBJ2-7, the complete variable domain is GAGVSQSPSNKVTEKGKDVELRCDPISGHTALYWYRQSLGQGLEFLIYFQGNSAPDKSGLPSDRFSAERTGGSVSTLTIQRTQQEDSAVYLCASSLRTGESYEQYFGPGTRLTVT.

This chain connects TRBV5-6 to TRBJ2-3, with a possible D match to TRBD1 (5 bases). Trimming left V 10 bases short and J 3 bases short, with 18 bases between. The germline gives CDR1 SGHDT, CDR2 YYEEEE. The CDR3 contains 14 residues. CDR3 region: CAGTRRARTDTQYF. CDR3 nucleotide sequence: TGTGCCGGTACGCGCAGGGCGCGAACAGATACGCAGTATTTT. Full variable domain (rest looked up from reference TRBV5-6 and TRBJ2-3): DAGVTQSPTHLIKTRGQQVTLRCSPKSGHDTVSWYQQALGQGPQFIFQYYEEEERQRGNFPDRFSGHQFPNYSSELNVNALLLGDSALYLCAGTRRARTDTQYFGPGTRLTVL.

J is TRBJ1-4 and V is TRBV7-9; 7 positions agree with TRBD1. CDR3 length equals 14 residues. The V gene end was trimmed by 5 bases and the J gene end by 8 bases; junction bases not matched to a gene: 8. Germline V gene data show CDR1 as SEHNR and CDR2 as FQNEAQ (reference sequence). CDR3 amino acids: CASSRGGAEEKLFF. Written as DNA, the CDR3 is TGTGCCAGCAGCCGAGGGGGCGCGGAGGAAAAACTGTTTTTT.

This clone was seen just once. V is TRBV10-3 and J is TRBJ2-3, with D perhaps TRBD1 (5 bases). Per germline, CDR1 ENHRY and CDR2 SYGVKD. Trimming took 10 bases from V and 2 from J, leaving 22 bases between them. This CDR3 has 16 residues. CDR3 DNA: TGTGCCACCAAAGGGGCGACGGAACGATTCACAGATACGCAGTATTTT. Its translation is CATKGATERFTDTQYF.

The V call is TRBV29-1, the J call TRBJ2-5; TRBD2 aligns across 9 bases. The germline gives CDR1 SQVTM, CDR2 ANQGSEA. The CDR3 is 15 amino acids. Trimming at V came to 1 base and at J to 4 bases, leaving 7 bases not matched to a gene. The DNA of the CDR3 is TGCAGCGTTGAAGGGAGCGGGAGGCTGTTAGAGACCCAGTACTTC. The encoded protein is CSVEGSGRLLETQYF.

This chain joins TRBV7-9 and TRBJ2-3; D may be TRBD1 (5 bases). From germline, CDR1 is SEHNR and CDR2 FQNEAQ (reference sequence). The CDR3 has 12 amino acids. Trimming removed 6 bases from V and 1 base from J, with 5 bases in between. CDR3 in DNA: TGTGCCAGCAGAGGGGGCACAGATACGCAGTATTTT. Translated, it gives CASRGGTDTQYF.

A remark on this clone: This CDR3 is also generated by other DNA sequences in the sample. The rearrangement uses TRBV14 and TRBJ1-6; D call uncertain. The germline V gene encodes CDR1 SGHDN and CDR2 FVKESK. The germline V and J ends were trimmed by 3 bases and 0 bases, with 6 bases remaining between them. The CDR3 loop spans 15 amino acids. CDR3 nucleotides: TGTGCCAGCAGCCAGCGGAGCTCCTATAATTCACCCCTCCACTTT. It codes for CASSQRSSYNSPLHF.

The chain joins TRBV19 to TRBJ2-6, with D perhaps matching TRBD2 (5 bases). With 9 bases removed from V and 0 bases from J, the gap between germline ends came to 27 bases. CDR3 length: 20 residues. The germline V gene has CDR1 LNHDA and CDR2 SQIVND (reference sequence). The chain's CDR3 is CASPGIRGSRRISGANVLTF. CDR3 DNA: TGTGCCAGCCCGGGAATAAGAGGGTCCCGACGGATCTCTGGGGCCAACGTCCTGACTTTC.

V and J are TRBV7-3 and TRBJ2-5; D is possibly TRBD1 (5 bases). V was clipped by 3 bases and J by 6 bases, with 11 bases between them. Germline assignment: CDR1 SGHTA and CDR2 FQGTGA. CDR3 length: 13 residues. The CDR3 reads CASSFGREQTQYF. The CDR3 nucleotides read TGTGCCAGCAGCTTTGGCAGGGAACAGACCCAGTACTTC.

The rearrangement uses TRBV11-2 and TRBJ1-4; no clear D gene. Germline CDR1 reads SGHAT; CDR2 reads FQNNGV. The CDR3 loop spans 18 amino acids. Trimming pared 1 base from V and 7 bases from J, leaving 22 bases between. The CDR3 loop reads CASSLASLYAPFPEKLFF. The CDR3 DNA is TGTGCCAGCAGCTTAGCATCCCTCTATGCCCCCTTTCCTGAAAAACTGTTTTTT. The full variable domain, in which reference TRBV11-2 and TRBJ1-4 provide the parts outside the CDR3, is EAGVAQSPRYKIIEKRQSVAFWCNPISGHATLYWYQQILGQGPKLLIQFQNNGVVDDSQLPKDRFSAERLKGVDSTLKIQPAKLEDSAVYLCASSLASLYAPFPEKLFFGSGTQLSVL.

The genes are TRBV19 and TRBJ2-1; D gene ambiguous. Per germline, CDR1 LNHDA and CDR2 SQIVND (reference sequence). The CDR3 totals 14 residues. Trimming shortened V by 0 bases and J by 3 bases, and 6 bases separated the two germline ends. CDR3 region: CASSIESGYNEQFF. The CDR3 DNA is TGTGCCAGTAGTATAGAATCCGGCTACAATGAGCAGTTCTTC.

The V gene is TRBV30, the J gene TRBJ2-2; D is undetermined. Germline assignment: CDR1 GTSNPN and CDR2 SVGIG (reference sequence). The CDR3 runs to 14 residues. The V end was cut by 8 bases, the J end by 5 bases, with 18 bases between. Written as DNA, the CDR3 is TGTGCCGGGAACCGACACCCTGGGACCGGGGAGCTGTTTTTT. Amino acids: CAGNRHPGTGELFF.

V is TRBV11-3 and J is TRBJ2-1; 8 bases align to TRBD2. This CDR3 has 14 residues. V dropped 8 bases and J dropped 6; count of bases not matched to a gene: 9. Germline V gene sequence: CDR1 SGHNT, CDR2 YENEEA. The CDR3: CASSSGSALNEQFF. Here the CDR3 DNA reads TGTGCCAGCTCGAGCGGGAGCGCCCTCAATGAGCAGTTCTTC. Full variable domain (missing parts from reference TRBV11-3 and TRBJ2-1): EAGVVQSPRYKIIEKKQPVAFWCNPISGHNTLYWYLQNLGQGPELLIRYENEEAVDDSQLPKDRFSAERLKGVDSTLKIQPAELGDSAVYLCASSSGSALNEQFFGPGTRLTVL.

This chain links TRBV13 with TRBJ2-3, with a weak D call TRBD2 (5 bases). The CDR3 is 16 amino acids. V was clipped by 0 bases and J by 0 bases, with 10 bases between them. Germline V gene lookup returns CDR1 PRHDT and CDR2 FYEKMQ (reference sequence). This chain's CDR3 is CASSLGGITSTDTQYF. The CDR3 DNA sequence: TGTGCCAGCAGCTTAGGCGGGATAACTAGCACAGATACGCAGTATTTT. The full variable domain, its missing parts supplied by reference TRBV13 and TRBJ2-3, is AAGVIQSPRHLIKEKRETATLKCYPIPRHDTVYWYQQGPGQDPQFLISFYEKMQSDKGSIPDRFSAQQFSDYHSELNMSSLELGDSALYFCASSLGGITSTDTQYFGPGTRLTVL.

In this sample, this clone turned up once. V and J are TRBV28 and TRBJ2-3; a weak D match, TRBD2 (7 bases). V lost 5 bases, J lost 3 bases, and 21 bases lay in between. Germline values: CDR1 MDHEN, CDR2 SYDVKM. CDR3 length: 17 amino acids. The CDR3 protein is CASSPGGLAGATDTQYF. The CDR3 DNA reads as TGTGCCAGCAGTCCGGGGGGCCTCGCGGGAGCGACAGATACGCAGTATTTT.

The V gene is TRBV14, the J gene TRBJ1-2, with 7 bases lining up with TRBD1. The germline V gene encodes CDR1 SGHDN and CDR2 FVKESK. Unmatched junction bases numbered 0, after V lost 1 base and J lost 4 bases. CDR3 length equals 13 residues. CDR3 DNA: TGTGCCAGCAGCCAAGGGACAGGCTATGGCTACACCTTC. Protein sequence: CASSQGTGYGYTF.

The chain joins TRBV7-6 to TRBJ2-7; 11 nucleotides match TRBD2. The CDR3 sequence is 17 residues long. Trimming cost V 1 base and J 2 bases; bases outside gene matches: 7. Germline-derived CDR1 and CDR2 are SGHVS and FNYEAQ. The CDR3 region is CASSLGPLAGGTYEQYF. As DNA, the CDR3 is TGTGCCAGCAGCTTAGGGCCCTTAGCGGGGGGGACCTACGAGCAGTACTTC. Supplemented by reference TRBV7-6 and TRBJ2-7, the full variable domain reads GAGVSQSPRYKVTKRGQDVALRCDPISGHVSLYWYRQALGQGPEFLTYFNYEAQQDKSGLPNDRFSAERPEGSISTLTIQRTEQRDSAMYRCASSLGPLAGGTYEQYFGPGTRLTVT.

V and J are TRBV10-3 and TRBJ2-1; the match to TRBD2 covers 10 bases. The CDR3 covers 23 residues. The V gene end was trimmed by 0 bases and the J gene end by 4 bases; junction bases not matched to a gene: 24. Per the germline V gene, CDR1 is ENHRY and CDR2 is SYGVKD. DNA for the CDR3: TGTGCCATCAGTGAGTCGATCGGAGAGTGGACTAGCGGCAGTCGCCTCCGGTACAATGAGCAGTTCTTC. Protein: CAISESIGEWTSGSRLRYNEQFF.